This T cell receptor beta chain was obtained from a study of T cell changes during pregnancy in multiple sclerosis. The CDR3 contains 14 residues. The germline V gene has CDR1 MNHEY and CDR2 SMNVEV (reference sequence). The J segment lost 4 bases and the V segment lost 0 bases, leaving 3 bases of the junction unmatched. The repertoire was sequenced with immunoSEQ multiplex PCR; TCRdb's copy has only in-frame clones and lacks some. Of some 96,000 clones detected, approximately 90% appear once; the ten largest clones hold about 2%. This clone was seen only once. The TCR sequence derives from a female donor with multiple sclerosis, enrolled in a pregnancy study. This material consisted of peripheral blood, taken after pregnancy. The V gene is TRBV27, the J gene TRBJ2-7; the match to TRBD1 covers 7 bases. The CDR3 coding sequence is TGTGCCAGCAGTTTATCGGGGACAGAGTACGAGCAGTACTTC. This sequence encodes CASSLSGTEYEQYF.